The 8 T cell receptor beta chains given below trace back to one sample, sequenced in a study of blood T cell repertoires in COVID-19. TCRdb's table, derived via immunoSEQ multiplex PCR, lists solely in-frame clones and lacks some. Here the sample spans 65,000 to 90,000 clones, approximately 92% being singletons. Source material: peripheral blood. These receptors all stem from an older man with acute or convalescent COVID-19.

The CDR3 region is CASSAANYGYTF. The CDR3 nucleotides are TGTGCCAGCAGTGCTGCTAACTATGGCTACACCTTC. The chain recombines TRBV2 with TRBJ1-2; D remains ambiguous. The ends were cut back, 4 bases at V and 0 bases at J, with 3 bases in the middle. Germline assignment: CDR1 SNHLY and CDR2 FYNNEI. This CDR3 region has 12 residues.

This CDR3 is CASSLDATGDQETQYF. The CDR3 DNA follows: TGTGCCAGCAGCTTAGATGCGACGGGGGATCAAGAGACCCAGTACTTC. The chain recombines TRBV7-8 with TRBJ2-5, with D possibly matching TRBD2 (6 bases). V was trimmed by 1 base and J by 2 bases, leaving 14 bases between them. The CDR3 runs to 16 residues. CDR1 is SGHVS, CDR2 FQNEAQ, per germline.

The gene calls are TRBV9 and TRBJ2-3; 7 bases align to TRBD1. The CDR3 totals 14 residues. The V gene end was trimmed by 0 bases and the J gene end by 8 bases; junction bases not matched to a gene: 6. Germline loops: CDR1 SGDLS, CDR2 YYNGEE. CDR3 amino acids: CASSVETGIGTQYF. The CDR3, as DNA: TGTGCCAGCAGCGTAGAGACAGGGATAGGTACGCAGTATTTT.

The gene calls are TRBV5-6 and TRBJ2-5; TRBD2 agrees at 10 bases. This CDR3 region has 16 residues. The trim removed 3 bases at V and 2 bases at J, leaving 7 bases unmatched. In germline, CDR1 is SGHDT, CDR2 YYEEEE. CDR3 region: CASSSFSTSGQETQYF. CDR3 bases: TGTGCCAGCAGCTCCTTTTCGACTAGCGGGCAAGAGACCCAGTACTTC.

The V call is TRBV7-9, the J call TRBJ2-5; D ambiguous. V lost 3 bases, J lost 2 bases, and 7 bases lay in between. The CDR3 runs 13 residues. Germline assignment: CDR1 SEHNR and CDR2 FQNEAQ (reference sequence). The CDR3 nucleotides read TGTGCCAGCAGCTTTAACAGACAAGAGACCCAGTACTTC. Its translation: CASSFNRQETQYF.

The CDR3 loop reads CAGGQSPYQPQHF. DNA for the CDR3: TGTGCTGGGGGACAGTCACCTTATCAGCCCCAGCATTTT. J is TRBJ1-5 and V is TRBV30, with TRBD1 matching 7 bases. The CDR3 contains 13 residues. Per germline, CDR1 GTSNPN and CDR2 SVGIG (reference sequence).

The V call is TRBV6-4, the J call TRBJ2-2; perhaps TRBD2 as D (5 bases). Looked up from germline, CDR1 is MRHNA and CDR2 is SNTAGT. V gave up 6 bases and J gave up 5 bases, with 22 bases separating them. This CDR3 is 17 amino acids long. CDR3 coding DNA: TGTGCCAGCAGCCTAGGGAGATTTTATCTGGGGACCGGGGAGCTGTTTTTT. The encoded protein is CASSLGRFYLGTGELFF.

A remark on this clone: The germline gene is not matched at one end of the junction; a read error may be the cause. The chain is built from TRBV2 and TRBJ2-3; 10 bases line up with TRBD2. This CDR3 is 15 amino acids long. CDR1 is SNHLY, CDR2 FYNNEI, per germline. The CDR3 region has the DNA TGTGCCAGCAGGGAAGGACTAGCGGGCACAGATACGCAGTATTTT. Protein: CASREGLAGTDTQYF.